This T cell receptor beta chain was profiled in a study of T cell responses to AZD1222 COVID-19 vaccine. The study's findings and limits: Mostly white British, mostly female donors; authors suggested clonal diversity may be underestimated. Across spike, vaccine-associated CD4 TCRs were found, dominant at 160-218 and 743-854.

Concerning this clone: What it binds is not known.

Repertoires were generated with immunoSEQ multiplex PCR, while TCRdb's copy carries only in-frame clones and drops some. The table has some 150,000 clones, approximately 92% seen once. The sequence derives from an adult who received the AZD1222 COVID-19 vaccine. The sequencing here drew on peripheral blood, taken 28 days after the second AZD1222 dose.

The CDR3 DNA reads TGTGCCAGCAGGGGACTAGGCATGGGGGAAGAGACCCAGTACTTC. The encoded protein is CASRGLGMGEETQYF. This sequence joins TRBV2 and TRBJ2-5, with TRBD2 matching over 8 bases. The germline V gene encodes CDR1 SNHLY and CDR2 FYNNEI. This CDR3 is 15 amino acids long. The junction had 9 bases not matched to a gene; V was cut back by 6 bases and J by 3 bases.